This TCR beta chain was sequenced during a study of blood T cell repertoires in COVID-19. The overall study: Specimens from acute and convalescent COVID-19 originated in the United States, Italy and Spain. PBMCs, B-cell-depleted T cells, or T cells were the source of the cDNA or gDNA that made up the material.

The CDR3 runs to 13 residues. Germline values: CDR1 SGHRS, CDR2 YFSETQ. With V trimmed by 4 bases and J by 1 base, 0 bases remained unmatched. Concerning this clone itself: The identical CDR3 is also encoded by other nucleotide sequences in the sample.

In the authors' methods: Nucleated cell number was recorded as an estimate derived from reference gene primer amplification. Profiled with immunoSEQ multiplex PCR; TCRdb holds only in-frame clones, not every one. Clonal size and the V and J genes are those of that table, whereas D and trimming came from the DNA. This table holds around 130,000 clones, approximately 80% found once. The sequenced sample consisted of peripheral blood. The chain couples TRBV5-1 to TRBJ2-3, with 7 bases lining up with TRBD1. The TCR sequence derives from a middle-aged man with acute or convalescent COVID-19. Here the CDR3 DNA reads TGCGCCAGCAGCACAGGGGGCACAGATACGCAGTATTTT. Translation: CASSTGGTDTQYF.